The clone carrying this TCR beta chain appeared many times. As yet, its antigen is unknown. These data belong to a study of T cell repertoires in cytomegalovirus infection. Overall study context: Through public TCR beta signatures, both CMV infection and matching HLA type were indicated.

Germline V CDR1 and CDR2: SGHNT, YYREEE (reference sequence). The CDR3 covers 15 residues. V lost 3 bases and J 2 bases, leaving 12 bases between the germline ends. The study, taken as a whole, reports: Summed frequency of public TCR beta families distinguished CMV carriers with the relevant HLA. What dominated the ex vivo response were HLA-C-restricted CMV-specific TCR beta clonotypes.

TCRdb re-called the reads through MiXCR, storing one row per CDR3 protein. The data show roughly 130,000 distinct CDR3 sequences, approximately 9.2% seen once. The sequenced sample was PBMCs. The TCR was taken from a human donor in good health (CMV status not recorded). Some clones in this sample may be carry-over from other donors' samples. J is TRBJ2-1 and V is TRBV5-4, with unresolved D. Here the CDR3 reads CASSSRQRTYNEQFF. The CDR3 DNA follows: TGTGCCAGCAGCTCTCGACAAAGAACCTACAATGAGCAGTTCTTC. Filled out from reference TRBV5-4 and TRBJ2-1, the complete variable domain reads ETGVTQSPTHLIKTRGQQVTLRCSSQSGHNTVSWYQQALGQGPQFIFQYYREEENGRGNFPPRFSGLQFPNYSSELNVNALELDDSALYLCASSSRQRTYNEQFFGPGTRLTVL.